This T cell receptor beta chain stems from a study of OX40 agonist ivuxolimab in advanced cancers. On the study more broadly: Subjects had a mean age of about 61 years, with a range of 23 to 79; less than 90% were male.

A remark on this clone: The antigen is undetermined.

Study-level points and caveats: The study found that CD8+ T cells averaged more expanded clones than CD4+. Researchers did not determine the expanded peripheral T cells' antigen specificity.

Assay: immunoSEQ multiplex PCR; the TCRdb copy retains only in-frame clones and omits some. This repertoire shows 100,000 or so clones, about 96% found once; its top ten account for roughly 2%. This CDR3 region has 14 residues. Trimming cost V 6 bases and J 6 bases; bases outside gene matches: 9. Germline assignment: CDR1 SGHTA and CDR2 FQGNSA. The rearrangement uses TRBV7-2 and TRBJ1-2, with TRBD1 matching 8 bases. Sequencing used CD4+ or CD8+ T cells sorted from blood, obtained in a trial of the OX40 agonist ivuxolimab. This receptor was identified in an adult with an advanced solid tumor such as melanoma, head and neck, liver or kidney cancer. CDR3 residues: CASRFAGGADGYTF. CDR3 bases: TGTGCCAGCAGGTTCGCAGGGGGCGCGGATGGCTACACCTTC.